This T cell receptor beta chain appears in the sequencing data of a study of T-cell reconstitution after alpha-beta-depleted transplantation in children. Germline V gene sequence: CDR1 MNHEY, CDR2 SVGAGI. The CDR3 is 15 amino acids. V was pared by 2 bases and J by 2 bases, with 12 bases between. This clonotype was found a few times. The TCRbeta library was prepared with unique molecular identifiers. TCRdb itself ran the PCR reads through MiXCR, one entry per CDR3 protein. The sample lists over 550,000 distinct CDR3 sequences; 8% to 11% were seen once. This TCR came from a human donor who donated a stem cell graft to a child with acute myeloid leukemia. The material was PBMCs from the stem cell graft donor, obtained from the stem cell graft. The J gene is TRBJ2-5, the V gene TRBV6-5, with a possible D match to TRBD2 (6 bases). CDR3 sequence: CASSYPLGLQETQYF. Written as DNA, the CDR3 is TGTGCCAGCAGTTACCCGTTGGGACTTCAAGAGACCCAGTACTTC.